This TCR beta chain was captured in a study of shared clonotypes between healthy human individuals. Between the trimmed V and J ends, which lost 2 bases and 9 bases, there was a span of 14 bases. The CDR3 loop spans 15 amino acids. Germline values: CDR1 MNHEY, CDR2 SMNVEV (reference sequence). This clone has just one count. Profiling relied on immunoSEQ multiplex PCR, and the TCRdb table lists in-frame clones only, not all of them. The sample lists millions of clones, 95% seen once, with roughly 0.13% in the top ten. The TCR was taken from a man between 18 and 29 years old in good health. The sequenced sample was naive CD4+ T cells sorted from blood. This sample's subset: CD45RA+ positively selected. V is TRBV27 and J is TRBJ1-6; TRBD1 is a possible D gene (6 bases). The CDR3 loop is CASSLGSTGLSPLHF. CDR3 nucleotide sequence: TGTGCCAGCAGTTTAGGGTCAACAGGGCTTTCACCCCTCCACTTT.